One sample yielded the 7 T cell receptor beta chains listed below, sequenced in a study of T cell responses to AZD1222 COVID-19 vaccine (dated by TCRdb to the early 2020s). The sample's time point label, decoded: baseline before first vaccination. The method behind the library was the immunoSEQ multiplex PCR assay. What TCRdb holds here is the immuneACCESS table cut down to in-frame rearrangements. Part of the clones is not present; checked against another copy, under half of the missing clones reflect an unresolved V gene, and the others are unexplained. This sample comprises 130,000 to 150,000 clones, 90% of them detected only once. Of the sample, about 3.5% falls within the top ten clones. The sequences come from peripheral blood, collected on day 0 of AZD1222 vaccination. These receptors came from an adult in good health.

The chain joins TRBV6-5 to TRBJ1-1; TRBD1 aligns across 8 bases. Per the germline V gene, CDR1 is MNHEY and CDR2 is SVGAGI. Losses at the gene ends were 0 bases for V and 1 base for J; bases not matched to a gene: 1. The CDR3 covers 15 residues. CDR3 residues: CASSYSGTGNTEAFF. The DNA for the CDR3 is TGTGCCAGCAGTTACTCGGGGACAGGGAACACTGAAGCTTTCTTT.

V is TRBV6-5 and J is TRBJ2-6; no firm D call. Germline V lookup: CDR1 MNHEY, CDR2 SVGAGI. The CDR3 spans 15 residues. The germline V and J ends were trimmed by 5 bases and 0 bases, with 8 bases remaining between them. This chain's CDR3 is CASSRDNSGANVLTF. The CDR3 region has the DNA TGTGCCAGCAGTCGCGATAACTCTGGGGCCAACGTCCTGACTTTC.

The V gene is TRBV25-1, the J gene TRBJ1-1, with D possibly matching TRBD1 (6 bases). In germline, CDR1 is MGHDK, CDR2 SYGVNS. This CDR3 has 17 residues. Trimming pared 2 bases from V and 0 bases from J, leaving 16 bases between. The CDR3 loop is CASSENVGGHVNTEAFF. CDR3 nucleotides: TGTGCCAGCAGTGAAAACGTGGGGGGACACGTGAACACTGAAGCTTTCTTT.

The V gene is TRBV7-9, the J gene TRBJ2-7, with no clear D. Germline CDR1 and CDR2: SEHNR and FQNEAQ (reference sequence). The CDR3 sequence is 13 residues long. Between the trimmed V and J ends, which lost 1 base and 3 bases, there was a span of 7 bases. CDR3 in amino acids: CASSLVTGYEQYF. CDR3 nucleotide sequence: TGTGCCAGCAGCTTAGTGACCGGCTACGAGCAGTACTTC. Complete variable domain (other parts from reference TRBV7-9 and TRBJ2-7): DTGVSQNPRHKITKRGQNVTFRCDPISEHNRLYWYRQTLGQGPEFLTYFQNEAQLEKSRLLSDRFSAERPKGSFSTLEIQRTEQGDSAMYLCASSLVTGYEQYFGPGTRLTVT.

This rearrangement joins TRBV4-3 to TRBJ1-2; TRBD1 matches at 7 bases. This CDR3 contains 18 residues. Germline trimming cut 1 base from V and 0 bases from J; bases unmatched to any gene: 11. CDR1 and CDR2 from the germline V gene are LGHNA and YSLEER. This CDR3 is CASSQVAPRQGPNYGYTF. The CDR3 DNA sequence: TGCGCCAGCAGCCAAGTTGCGCCCAGACAGGGACCTAACTATGGCTACACCTTC.

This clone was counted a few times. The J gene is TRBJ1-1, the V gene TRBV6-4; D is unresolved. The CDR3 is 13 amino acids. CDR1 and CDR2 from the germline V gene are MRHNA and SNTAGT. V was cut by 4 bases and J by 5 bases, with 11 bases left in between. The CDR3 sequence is CASSASFGTEAFF. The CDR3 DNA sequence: TGTGCCAGCAGTGCGTCTTTCGGGACTGAAGCTTTCTTT.

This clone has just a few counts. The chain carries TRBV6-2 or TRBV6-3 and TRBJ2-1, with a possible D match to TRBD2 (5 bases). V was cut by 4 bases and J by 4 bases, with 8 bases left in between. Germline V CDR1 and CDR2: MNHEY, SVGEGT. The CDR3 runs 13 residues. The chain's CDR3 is CASSLTGYNEQFF. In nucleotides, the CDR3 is TGTGCCAGCAGTTTAACGGGGTACAATGAGCAGTTCTTC.